This TCR beta chain came from a study of prognosis after radiotherapy for stage I lung cancer. Study-wide background: About 5 patients had oligometastatic NSCLC after surgical resection of the primary tumor, and fourteen had newly diagnosed primary stage I lung tumors. While about 7 patients had squamous cell carcinoma tumors, the tumors of twelve were adenocarcinoma.

This clonotype was seen at least ten times. Amplicons of TCR beta CDR3 were generated from genomic DNA by two-round multiplex PCR. With primers specific to each TRBV and TRBJ gene, the first-round PCR was performed. TCRdb used MiXCR to reprocess the multiplex PCR reads, holding one entry per CDR3 protein. The repertoire has 11,000 to 15,000 distinct CDR3 sequences, around 33% of them found once; the top ten carry roughly 40%. Trimming cost V 3 bases and J 3 bases; bases outside gene matches: 12. The CDR3 length is 17 residues. In germline, CDR1 is LGHDT, CDR2 YNNKEL (reference sequence). The chain combines TRBV3-1 with TRBJ2-3; 7 bases map to TRBD2. This specimen was PBMCs, taken before or after stereotactic body radiation therapy (not recorded which). The receptor was derived from a donor older than 45 with non-small cell lung cancer. The CDR3 region has the DNA TGTGCCAGCAGCCAGTACTCTAGCGGTCCTGGAACAGATACGCAGTATTTT. Protein: CASSQYSSGPGTDTQYF.